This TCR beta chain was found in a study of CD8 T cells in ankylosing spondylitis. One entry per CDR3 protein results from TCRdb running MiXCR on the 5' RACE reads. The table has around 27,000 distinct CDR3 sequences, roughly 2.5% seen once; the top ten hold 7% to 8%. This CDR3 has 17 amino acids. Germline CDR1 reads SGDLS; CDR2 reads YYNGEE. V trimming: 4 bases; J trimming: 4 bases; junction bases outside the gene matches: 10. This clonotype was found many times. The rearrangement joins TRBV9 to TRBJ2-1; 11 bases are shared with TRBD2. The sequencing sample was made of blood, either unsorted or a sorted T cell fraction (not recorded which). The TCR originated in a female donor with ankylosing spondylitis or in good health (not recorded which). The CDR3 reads CASSTLAGGFGYNEQFF. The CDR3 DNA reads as TGTGCCAGCAGCACCTTAGCGGGAGGGTTTGGGTACAATGAGCAGTTCTTC.